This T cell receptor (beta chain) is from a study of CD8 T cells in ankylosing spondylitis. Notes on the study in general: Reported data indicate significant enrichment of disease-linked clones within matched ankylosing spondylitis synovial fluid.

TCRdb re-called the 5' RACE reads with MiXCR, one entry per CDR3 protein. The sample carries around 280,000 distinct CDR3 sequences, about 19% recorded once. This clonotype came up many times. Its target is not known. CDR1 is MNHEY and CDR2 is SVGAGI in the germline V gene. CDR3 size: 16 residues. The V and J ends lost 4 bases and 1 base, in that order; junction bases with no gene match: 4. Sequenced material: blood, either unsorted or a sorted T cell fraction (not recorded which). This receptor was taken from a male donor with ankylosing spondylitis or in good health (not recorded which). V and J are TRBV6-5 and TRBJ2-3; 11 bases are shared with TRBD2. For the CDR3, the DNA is TGTGCCAGCAGTTTGACTAGCGGGACCGGCACAGATACGCAGTATTTT. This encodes CASSLTSGTGTDTQYF.